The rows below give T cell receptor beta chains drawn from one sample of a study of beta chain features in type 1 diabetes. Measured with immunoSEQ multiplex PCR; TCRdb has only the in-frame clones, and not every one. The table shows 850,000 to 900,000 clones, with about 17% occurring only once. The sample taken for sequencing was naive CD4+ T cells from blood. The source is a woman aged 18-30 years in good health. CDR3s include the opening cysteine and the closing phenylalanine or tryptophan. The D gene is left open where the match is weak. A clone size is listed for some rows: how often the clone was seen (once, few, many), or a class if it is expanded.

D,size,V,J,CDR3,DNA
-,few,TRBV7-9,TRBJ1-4,CASREGVTTNEKLFF,TGTGCCAGCAGGGAGGGGGTAACAACTAATGAAAAACTGTTTTTT
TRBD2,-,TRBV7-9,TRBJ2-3,CASRRLATSTDTQYF,TGTGCCAGCAGGCGACTAGCGACTAGCACAGATACGCAGTATTTT
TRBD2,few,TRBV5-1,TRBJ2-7,CASSSRWTSGASYEQYF,TGCGCCAGCAGCTCGAGATGGACTAGCGGCGCGTCCTACGAGCAGTACTTC
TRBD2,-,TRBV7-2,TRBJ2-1,CASSFTSGRANEQFF,TGTGCCAGCAGCTTTACTAGCGGGAGGGCCAATGAGCAGTTCTTC
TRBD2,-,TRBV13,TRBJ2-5,CANPSGRASAQSQETQYF,TGTGCCAACCCTAGCGGGAGGGCTTCGGCCCAATCCCAAGAGACCCAGTACTTC
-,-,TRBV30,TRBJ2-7,CAWRRQCRSYEQYF,TGTGCCTGGAGGCGACAGTGCAGATCCTACGAGCAGTACTTC
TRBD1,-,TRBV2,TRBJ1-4,CASSQTGRKLFF,TGTGCCAGCAGCCAGACAGGGCGAAAACTGTTTTTT
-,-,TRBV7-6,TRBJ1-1,CTSETGTEAFF,TGTACCAGCGAAACAGGGACAGAAGCTTTCTTT
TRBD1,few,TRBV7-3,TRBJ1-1,CASSPTDRVQAFF,TGTGCCAGCAGCCCGACCGACAGGGTTCAAGCTTTCTTT
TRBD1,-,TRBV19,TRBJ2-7,CASSRTGTGYEQYF,TGTGCCAGTAGTAGAACCGGGACAGGCTACGAGCAGTACTTC
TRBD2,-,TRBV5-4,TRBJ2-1,CASSLASGRGDEQFF,TGTGCCAGCAGCTTGGCTAGCGGGAGGGGCGATGAGCAGTTCTTC